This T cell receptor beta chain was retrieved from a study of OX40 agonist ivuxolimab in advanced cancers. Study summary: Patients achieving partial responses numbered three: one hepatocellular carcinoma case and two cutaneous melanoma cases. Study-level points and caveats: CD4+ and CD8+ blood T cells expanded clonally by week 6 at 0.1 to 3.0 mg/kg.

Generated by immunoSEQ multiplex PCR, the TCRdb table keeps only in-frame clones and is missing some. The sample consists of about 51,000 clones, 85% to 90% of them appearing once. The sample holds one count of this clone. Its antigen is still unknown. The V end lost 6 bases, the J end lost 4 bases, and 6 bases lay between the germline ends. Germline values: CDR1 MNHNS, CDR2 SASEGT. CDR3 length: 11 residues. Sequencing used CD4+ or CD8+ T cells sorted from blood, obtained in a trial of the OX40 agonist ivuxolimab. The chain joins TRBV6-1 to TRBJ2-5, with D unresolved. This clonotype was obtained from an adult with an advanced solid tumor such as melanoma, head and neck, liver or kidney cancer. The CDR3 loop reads CASRDRETQYF. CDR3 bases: TGTGCCAGCAGGGACCGAGAGACCCAGTACTTC.